This is a list of T cell receptor beta chains from one sample in a study of cytomegalovirus exposure and HLA in healthy donors. Data came from immunoSEQ multiplex PCR; TCRdb stores just in-frame clones and leaves some out. The data show under 200,000 clones, 79% seen once. The sample taken for sequencing was PBMCs. All receptors come from a woman between 45 and 65 years old in good health and CMV-seronegative. CDR3s include the opening cysteine and the closing phenylalanine or tryptophan. The order of the fields is D gene, CDR3 length, J gene, V gene, clone size, CDR3 DNA, CDR3 protein. D genes are given only for firm matches. Size is stated for part of the rows, as once, few or many counts, or as a class when the clone is expanded.

d_gene: TRBD1
len: 17
j_gene: TRBJ2-7
v_gene: TRBV5-1
abundance: -
CDR3nt: TGCGCCAGCAGCTTGGCCCTAGGGGGCACCCCCCCTTACGAGCAGTACTTC
CDR3aa: CASSLALGGTPPYEQYF

d_gene: TRBD1
len: 15
j_gene: TRBJ2-2
v_gene: TRBV29-1
abundance: -
CDR3nt: TGCAGCGTTGCCGGGACAGGGACGGTGGCCGGGGAGCTGTTTTTT
CDR3aa: CSVAGTGTVAGELFF

d_gene: TRBD1
len: 13
j_gene: TRBJ1-1
v_gene: TRBV29-1
abundance: -
CDR3nt: TGCAGCGTCCTTGGACAGGGAGGCACTGAAGCTTTCTTT
CDR3aa: CSVLGQGGTEAFF

d_gene: -
len: 12
j_gene: TRBJ1-2
v_gene: TRBV28
abundance: -
CDR3nt: TGTGCCAGCAGTTTCGGGTGGGATGGCTACACCTTC
CDR3aa: CASSFGWDGYTF

d_gene: TRBD2
len: 15
j_gene: TRBJ2-4
v_gene: TRBV6-5
abundance: few
CDR3nt: TGTGCCAGCAACTCAGATCCTAGCGGGGGTAACATTCAGTACTTC
CDR3aa: CASNSDPSGGNIQYF

d_gene: -
len: 15
j_gene: TRBJ2-6
v_gene: TRBV29-1
abundance: -
CDR3nt: TGCAGCGTGGGGGGACTCAGCTCTGGGGCCAACGTCCTGACTTTC
CDR3aa: CSVGGLSSGANVLTF

d_gene: -
len: 19
j_gene: TRBJ2-7
v_gene: TRBV27
abundance: -
CDR3nt: TGTGCCAGCAACGGGGGATTGACGGGCCGTCTTGGGCGTTTCGACGAGCAGTACTTC
CDR3aa: CASNGGLTGRLGRFDEQYF

d_gene: TRBD2
len: 17
j_gene: TRBJ2-3
v_gene: TRBV9
abundance: -
CDR3nt: TGTGCCAGCAGCCCCCCCCTAGGGGCTAGCGGGAGAGATACGCAGTATTTT
CDR3aa: CASSPPLGASGRDTQYF

d_gene: TRBD1
len: 14
j_gene: TRBJ1-4
v_gene: TRBV19
abundance: -
CDR3nt: TGTGCCAGTAGTGGCGGGACAGGGGATGAAAAACTGTTTTTT
CDR3aa: CASSGGTGDEKLFF

d_gene: -
len: 17
j_gene: TRBJ1-5
v_gene: TRBV28
abundance: -
CDR3nt: TGTGCCAGCAGTCCCCCTCCCGGCGCGGGGTTTGCTCAGCCCCAGCATTTT
CDR3aa: CASSPPPGAGFAQPQHF

d_gene: -
len: 15
j_gene: TRBJ2-5
v_gene: TRBV6-1
abundance: -
CDR3nt: TGTGCCAGCAGTGTTCTCGGAGGGGGCGGAGAGACCCAGTACTTC
CDR3aa: CASSVLGGGGETQYF

d_gene: -
len: 15
j_gene: TRBJ1-5
v_gene: TRBV6-5
abundance: -
CDR3nt: TGTGCCAGCAGAAGGACAGCCGATAGCAATCAGCCCCAGCATTTT
CDR3aa: CASRRTADSNQPQHF

d_gene: -
len: 14
j_gene: TRBJ2-3
v_gene: TRBV9
abundance: -
CDR3nt: TGTGCCAGCAGCCTCGGACAGAACACAGATACGCAGTATTTT
CDR3aa: CASSLGQNTDTQYF

d_gene: TRBD2
len: 16
j_gene: TRBJ2-5
v_gene: TRBV5-6
abundance: few
CDR3nt: TGTGCCAGCAGCTGGAGGGCTAGCGGGGGTGGCAGGGCCCAGTACTTC
CDR3aa: CASSWRASGGGRAQYF

d_gene: TRBD2
len: 18
j_gene: TRBJ2-7
v_gene: TRBV7-2
abundance: -
CDR3nt: TGTGCCAGCAGCCCCAAGCTGGGACTAGCGGGCGCCAGCTACGAGCAGTACTTC
CDR3aa: CASSPKLGLAGASYEQYF

d_gene: TRBD2
len: 15
j_gene: TRBJ2-5
v_gene: TRBV13
abundance: few
CDR3nt: TGTGCCAGCAGCCGTACCGGGACTATCGGAGAGACCCAGTACTTC
CDR3aa: CASSRTGTIGETQYF

d_gene: -
len: 16
j_gene: TRBJ2-3
v_gene: TRBV7-2
abundance: -
CDR3nt: TGTGCCAGCAGCTTAGTAACTGCGCGGCGCACAGATACGCAGTATTTT
CDR3aa: CASSLVTARRTDTQYF

d_gene: -
len: 14
j_gene: TRBJ2-2
v_gene: TRBV4-3
abundance: -
CDR3nt: TGCGCCAGCAGCCAAGGGCCGAACACCGGGGAGCTGTTTTTT
CDR3aa: CASSQGPNTGELFF

d_gene: TRBD1
len: 14
j_gene: TRBJ2-1
v_gene: TRBV2
abundance: -
CDR3nt: TGTGCCAGCAGCCCCTGGACAGGGACCAATGAGCAGTTCTTC
CDR3aa: CASSPWTGTNEQFF

d_gene: -
len: 15
j_gene: TRBJ2-1
v_gene: TRBV7-3
abundance: few
CDR3nt: TGTGCCAGCAGCTTAAGCGGTAGCTCCTACAATGAGCAGTTCTTC
CDR3aa: CASSLSGSSYNEQFF

d_gene: -
len: 16
j_gene: TRBJ1-2
v_gene: TRBV5-6
abundance: -
CDR3nt: TGTGCCAGCAGCCGCCTCCTAGAGGTGAGCAACTATGGCTACACCTTC
CDR3aa: CASSRLLEVSNYGYTF

d_gene: -
len: 15
j_gene: TRBJ2-5
v_gene: TRBV11-2
abundance: -
CDR3nt: TGTGCCAGCAGCTTTTTTGGAGAGGTTGAAGAGACCCAGTACTTC
CDR3aa: CASSFFGEVEETQYF

d_gene: TRBD1
len: 16
j_gene: TRBJ1-2
v_gene: TRBV28
abundance: -
CDR3nt: TGTGCCAGCAGCCCAGGGACAGGGGGCCGGGGCTATGGCTACACCTTC
CDR3aa: CASSPGTGGRGYGYTF

d_gene: -
len: 16
j_gene: TRBJ2-5
v_gene: TRBV5-6
abundance: few
CDR3nt: TGTGCCAGCAGCTCGAACCTATTTCGGACTCAAGAGACCCAGTACTTC
CDR3aa: CASSSNLFRTQETQYF

d_gene: -
len: 17
j_gene: TRBJ1-2
v_gene: TRBV5-6
abundance: -
CDR3nt: TGTGCCAGCAGCCTCCCCTTCCGACAGGTTGGGCTGGATGGCTACACCTTC
CDR3aa: CASSLPFRQVGLDGYTF

d_gene: -
len: 13
j_gene: TRBJ1-2
v_gene: TRBV28
abundance: -
CDR3nt: TGTGCCAGTTACCTCGTTGGGGGCCATGGCTACACCTTC
CDR3aa: CASYLVGGHGYTF

d_gene: TRBD1
len: 14
j_gene: TRBJ2-7
v_gene: TRBV19
abundance: -
CDR3nt: TGTGCCAGTAGTACTACCGGGACAGTTACCGAGCAGTACTTC
CDR3aa: CASSTTGTVTEQYF

d_gene: -
len: 17
j_gene: TRBJ1-5
v_gene: TRBV28
abundance: -
CDR3nt: TGTGCCAGCAGTCGCCGGGCCTTGAGGGATAGCAATCAGCCCCAGCATTTT
CDR3aa: CASSRRALRDSNQPQHF

d_gene: -
len: 14
j_gene: TRBJ1-5
v_gene: TRBV28
abundance: once
CDR3nt: TGTGCCAGCGAGACCCGGGGGGCCAATCAGCCCCAGCATTTT
CDR3aa: CASETRGANQPQHF

d_gene: -
len: 12
j_gene: TRBJ2-7
v_gene: TRBV7-9
abundance: -
CDR3nt: TGTGCCAGCAGCTTCAAGGGAGACGAGCAGTACTTC
CDR3aa: CASSFKGDEQYF

d_gene: -
len: 15
j_gene: TRBJ1-1
v_gene: TRBV4-3
abundance: -
CDR3nt: TGCGCCAGCAGCCAAGATTCTAACAGCTTCACTGAAGCTTTCTTT
CDR3aa: CASSQDSNSFTEAFF

d_gene: TRBD2
len: 17
j_gene: TRBJ2-7
v_gene: TRBV7-2
abundance: -
CDR3nt: TGTGCCAGCAGCGCCCGTCGACTAGCGGGGAGCTCCTACGAGCAGTACTTC
CDR3aa: CASSARRLAGSSYEQYF

d_gene: TRBD2
len: 17
j_gene: TRBJ2-3
v_gene: TRBV7-8
abundance: few
CDR3nt: TGTGCCAGCAGCTCCTCGACTAGCGGGAGGGCTGGTTATACGCAGTATTTT
CDR3aa: CASSSSTSGRAGYTQYF

d_gene: -
len: 13
j_gene: TRBJ2-7
v_gene: TRBV7-3
abundance: -
CDR3nt: TGTGCCAGCAGCCCAGACAGCTACCGCGAGCAGTACTTC
CDR3aa: CASSPDSYREQYF

d_gene: -
len: 14
j_gene: TRBJ2-7
v_gene: TRBV28
abundance: -
CDR3nt: TGTGTCAGCAGTCCGCACTACACCAGCTACGAGCAGTACTTC
CDR3aa: CVSSPHYTSYEQYF

d_gene: TRBD2
len: 13
j_gene: TRBJ2-2
v_gene: TRBV19
abundance: -
CDR3nt: TGTGCCCTAGCGGGAGCGAACACCGGGGAGCTGTTTTTT
CDR3aa: CALAGANTGELFF

d_gene: TRBD1
len: 16
j_gene: TRBJ2-5
v_gene: TRBV5-1
abundance: once
CDR3nt: TGCGCCAGCAGCTTACAATCCGGGACAGGGATAAAGACCCAGTACTTC
CDR3aa: CASSLQSGTGIKTQYF

d_gene: -
len: 13
j_gene: TRBJ1-5
v_gene: TRBV27
abundance: -
CDR3nt: TGTGCCAGCAGTTTACGGAGCAATCAGCCCCAGCATTTT
CDR3aa: CASSLRSNQPQHF

d_gene: TRBD2
len: 14
j_gene: TRBJ2-7
v_gene: TRBV5-6
abundance: -
CDR3nt: TGTGCCAGTAGCGGGACTCTTAGCTCCTACGAGCAGTACTTC
CDR3aa: CASSGTLSSYEQYF

d_gene: -
len: 15
j_gene: TRBJ2-7
v_gene: TRBV5-1
abundance: few
CDR3nt: TGCGCCAGCAGCCCGTTCGGGGATCCGGAGGACGAGCAGTACTTC
CDR3aa: CASSPFGDPEDEQYF

d_gene: TRBD1
len: 16
j_gene: TRBJ1-6
v_gene: TRBV7-2
abundance: few
CDR3nt: TGTGCCAGCAGCTTACTCGGACAGGGAGGGAGTTCACCCCTCCACTTT
CDR3aa: CASSLLGQGGSSPLHF

d_gene: TRBD2
len: 15
j_gene: TRBJ2-1
v_gene: TRBV9
abundance: -
CDR3nt: TGTGCCAGCAGCCCAGGAGCGGGAGGGCCAAATGAGCAGTTCTTC
CDR3aa: CASSPGAGGPNEQFF

d_gene: -
len: 11
j_gene: TRBJ2-1
v_gene: TRBV18
abundance: few
CDR3nt: TGTGCCAGCTCACCTAACAATGAGCAGTTCTTC
CDR3aa: CASSPNNEQFF